This record covers a single T cell receptor (beta chain). This entry comes from a study of cytomegalovirus exposure and HLA in healthy donors. The CDR3 covers 15 residues. Trimming left V 3 bases short and J 11 bases short, with 23 bases between. Germline CDR1 is SGHRS and CDR2 is YFSETQ. PCR used 60 Vbeta primers and 13 Jbeta primers. The data were produced by immunoSEQ multiplex PCR, yet TCRdb's version contains in-frame clones alone and is incomplete. The sample lists around 140,000 clones; about 80% were seen once. The sequenced sample consisted of PBMCs. J is TRBJ2-5 and V is TRBV5-1; D gene uncertain. This clonotype was obtained from a young man in good health and CMV-seropositive. The CDR3 spells CASSSDVSSQSEQYF. The CDR3 DNA reads as TGCGCCAGCAGCTCCGATGTCTCCTCCCAAAGTGAGCAGTACTTC.